Shown below are 7 T cell receptor beta chains from a single sample sequenced in a study of tumor-infiltrating lymphocytes in primary liver carcinoma. TCR beta cDNA was made from roughly 500 ng total RNA with a constant-region primer. Researchers made the TCR beta libraries by running three nested multiplex PCR rounds with slightly modified ARM-PCR. The two initial PCR rounds, ten to eleven cycles each, used TRBV1-TRBV30 forward and C-beta reverse primers. TCRdb reanalysed the multiplex PCR reads using MiXCR and keeps one entry per CDR3 protein. Among fewer than 75,000 distinct CDR3 sequences, roughly 70% were seen once, and the ten largest hold around 38%. Unsorted bulk tissue (about 20-32 mg) underwent RNA and DNA co-extraction. The sequenced sample consisted of liver tumor tissue from sampling region 4. The subset was: tumor region T4, right-lateral pole. All receptors come from a man aged 40-50 years with primary liver carcinoma and hepatitis B virus infection.

The V and J genes are TRBV10-2 and TRBJ1-1; 9 nucleotides agree with TRBD1. V was clipped by 8 bases and J by 7 bases; unmatched bases: 8. The CDR3 extends over 13 amino acids. The V gene's germline CDR1 is WSHSY and CDR2 SAAADI. The CDR3 is CASSGQGSIEAFF. In nucleotides, the CDR3 is TGCGCCAGCTCCGGACAGGGGAGCATTGAAGCTTTCTTT.

The chain couples TRBV28 to TRBJ2-1, with 8 bases aligning to TRBD2. CDR1 and CDR2 from the germline V gene are MDHEN and SYDVKM. The CDR3 loop spans 13 amino acids. CDR3 coding DNA: TGTGCAGGCAGTTTAGGGACTAGTGGGGAGCAGTTCTTC. It is translated as CAGSLGTSGEQFF.

This clonotype was counted many times. In DNA form, the CDR3 reads TGCGCCAGCAGCCTTAACTCAGGGTCTGTCTTGTACGAGCAGTACTTC. Translating gives CASSLNSGSVLYEQYF. This chain joins TRBV5-1 and TRBJ2-7; D might be TRBD1 (5 bases). Trimming removed 4 bases from V and 4 bases from J, with 21 bases in between. Germline CDR1 and CDR2: SGHRS and YFSETQ. The CDR3 runs to 16 residues. Variable domain in full (rest from reference TRBV5-1 and TRBJ2-7): KAGVTQTPRYLIKTRGQQVTLSCSPISGHRSVSWYQQTPGQGLQFLFEYFSETQRNKGNFPGRFSGRQFSNSRSEMNVSTLELGDSALYLCASSLNSGSVLYEQYFGPGTRLTVT.

A remark on this clonotype: Lacking the conserved final phenylalanine or tryptophan, this CDR3 likely reflects a read error. The chain combines TRBV7-9 with TRBJ2-5, with D unclear. Trimming shortened V by 7 bases and J by 5 bases, and 17 bases separated the two germline ends. The CDR3 length is 14 residues. Germline CDR1 is SEHNR and CDR2 is FQNEAQ (reference sequence). CDR3 sequence: CASNSFGPPETQYI. The CDR3, as DNA: TGTGCCAGCAACTCCTTCGGTCCCCCGGAGACCCAGTACATC.

This clonotype came up a few times. The junction does not match germline at one end; this may be a read error. The chain uses TRBV12-3 or TRBV12-4 and TRBJ1-1, with D possibly TRBD1 on 5 matching bases. The CDR3 extends over 14 amino acids. The CDR3 sequence is CTSSIGTGGTEAFF. The CDR3 nucleotides are TGTACCAGCAGTATCGGGACCGGGGGGACTGAAGCTTTCTTT.

To note about this clonotype: A much larger clone lies a single base off, so this may be a read error. The genes are TRBV5-1 and TRBJ2-3; 13 bases line up with TRBD2. The germline V gene encodes CDR1 SGHRS and CDR2 YFSETQ. The CDR3 is made up of 16 amino acids. V shed 6 bases, J shed 4 bases, and the junction held 8 bases outside the gene matches. The CDR3 loop is CASNPRTSGSADTQYF. The DNA for the CDR3 is TGCGCCAGCAACCCCCGGACTAGCGGGAGCGCAGATACGCAGTATTTT.

V and J are TRBV5-4 and TRBJ2-7; D call uncertain. CDR3 length equals 15 residues. Deletions cut 1 base from V and 0 bases from J, with 11 bases between. Germline V gives CDR1 SGHNT, CDR2 YYREEE (reference sequence). DNA of the CDR3: TGTGCCAGCAGCTTGTTCGGTGGCCTCTCCTACGAGCAGTACTTC. Its protein is CASSLFGGLSYEQYF. The variable domain in full, with the rest retrieved from reference TRBV5-4 and TRBJ2-7, is ETGVTQSPTHLIKTRGQQVTLRCSSQSGHNTVSWYQQALGQGPQFIFQYYREEENGRGNFPPRFSGLQFPNYSSELNVNALELDDSALYLCASSLFGGLSYEQYFGPGTRLTVT.